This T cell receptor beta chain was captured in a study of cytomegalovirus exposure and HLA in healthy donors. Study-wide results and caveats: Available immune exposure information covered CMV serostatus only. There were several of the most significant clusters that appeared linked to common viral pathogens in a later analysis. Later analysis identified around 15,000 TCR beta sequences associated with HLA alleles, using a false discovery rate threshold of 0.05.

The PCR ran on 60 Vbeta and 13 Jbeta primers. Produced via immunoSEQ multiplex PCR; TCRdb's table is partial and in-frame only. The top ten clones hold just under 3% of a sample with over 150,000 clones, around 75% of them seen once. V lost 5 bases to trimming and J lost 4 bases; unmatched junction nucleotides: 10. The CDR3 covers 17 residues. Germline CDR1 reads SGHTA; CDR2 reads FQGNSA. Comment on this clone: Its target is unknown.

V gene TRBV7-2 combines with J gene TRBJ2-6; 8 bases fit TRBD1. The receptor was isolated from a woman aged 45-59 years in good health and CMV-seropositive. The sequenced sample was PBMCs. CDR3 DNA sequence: TGTGCCAGCAGCCCCGGACAGGGAGGATCCGGGGCCAACGTCCTGACTTTC. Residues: CASSPGQGGSGANVLTF.